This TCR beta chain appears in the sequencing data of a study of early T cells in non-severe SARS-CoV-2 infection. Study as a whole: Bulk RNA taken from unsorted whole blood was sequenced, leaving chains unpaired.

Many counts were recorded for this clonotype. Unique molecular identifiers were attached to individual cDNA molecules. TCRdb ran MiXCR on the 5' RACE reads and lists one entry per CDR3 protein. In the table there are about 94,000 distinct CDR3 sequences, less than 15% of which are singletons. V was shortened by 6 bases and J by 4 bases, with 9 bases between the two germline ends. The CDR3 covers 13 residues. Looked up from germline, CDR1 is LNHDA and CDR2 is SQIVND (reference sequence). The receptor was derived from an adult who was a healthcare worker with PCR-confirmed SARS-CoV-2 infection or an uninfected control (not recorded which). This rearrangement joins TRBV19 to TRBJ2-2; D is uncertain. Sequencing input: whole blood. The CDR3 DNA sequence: TGTGCCAGTAGGGTGGAAGTCACCGGGGAGCTGTTTTTT. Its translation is CASRVEVTGELFF.